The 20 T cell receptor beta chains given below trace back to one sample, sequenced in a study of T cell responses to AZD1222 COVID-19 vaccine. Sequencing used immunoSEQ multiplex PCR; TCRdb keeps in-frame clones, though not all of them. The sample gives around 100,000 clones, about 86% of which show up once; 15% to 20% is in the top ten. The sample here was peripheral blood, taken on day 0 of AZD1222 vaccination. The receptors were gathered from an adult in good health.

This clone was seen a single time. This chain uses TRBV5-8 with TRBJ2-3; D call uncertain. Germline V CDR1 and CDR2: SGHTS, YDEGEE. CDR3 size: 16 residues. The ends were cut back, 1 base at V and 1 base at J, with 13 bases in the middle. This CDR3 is CASSLRVNERTDTQYF. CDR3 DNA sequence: TGTGCCAGCAGCTTGCGAGTGAATGAGCGCACAGATACGCAGTATTTT.

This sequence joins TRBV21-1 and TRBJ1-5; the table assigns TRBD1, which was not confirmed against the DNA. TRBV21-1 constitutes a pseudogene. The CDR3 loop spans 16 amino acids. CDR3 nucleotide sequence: TGTGCCAGCAGCAGCCGGGACAGGGGTTTCAAGCAGCCCCAGCATTTT. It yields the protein CASSSRDRGFKQPQHF.

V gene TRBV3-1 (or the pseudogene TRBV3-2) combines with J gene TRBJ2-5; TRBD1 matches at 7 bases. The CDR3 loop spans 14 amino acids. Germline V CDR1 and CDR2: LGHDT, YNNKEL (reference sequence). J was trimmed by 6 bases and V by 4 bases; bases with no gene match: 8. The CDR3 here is CASSLNRQGQTQYF. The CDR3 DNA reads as TGTGCCAGCAGCCTAAACCGACAGGGACAGACCCAGTACTTC.

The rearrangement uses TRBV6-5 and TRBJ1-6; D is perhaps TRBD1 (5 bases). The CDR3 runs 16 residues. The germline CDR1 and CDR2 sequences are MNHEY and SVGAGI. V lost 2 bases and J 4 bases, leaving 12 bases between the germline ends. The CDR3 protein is CASSYSQGIYNSPLHF. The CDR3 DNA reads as TGTGCCAGCAGTTACAGCCAGGGCATTTATAATTCACCCCTCCACTTT.

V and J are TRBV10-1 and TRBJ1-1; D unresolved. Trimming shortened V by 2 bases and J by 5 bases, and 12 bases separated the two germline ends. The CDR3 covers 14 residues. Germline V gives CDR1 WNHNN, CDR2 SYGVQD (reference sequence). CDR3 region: CASSEAGRTTEAFF. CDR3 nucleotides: TGCGCCAGCAGTGAGGCAGGCCGAACGACTGAAGCTTTCTTT.

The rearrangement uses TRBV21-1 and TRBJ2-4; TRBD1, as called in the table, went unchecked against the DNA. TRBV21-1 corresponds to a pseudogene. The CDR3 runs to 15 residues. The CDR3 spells CASRSDREVKNIQYF. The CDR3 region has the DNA TGTGCCAGCAGGTCGGACAGGGAGGTCAAAAACATTCAGTACTTC.

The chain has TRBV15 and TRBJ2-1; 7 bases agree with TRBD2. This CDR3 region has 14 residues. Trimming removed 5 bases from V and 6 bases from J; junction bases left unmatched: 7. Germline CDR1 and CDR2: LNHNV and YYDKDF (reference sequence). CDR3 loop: CATSRAAGPNEQFF. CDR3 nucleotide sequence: TGTGCCACCAGCCGCGCAGCGGGACCCAATGAGCAGTTCTTC.

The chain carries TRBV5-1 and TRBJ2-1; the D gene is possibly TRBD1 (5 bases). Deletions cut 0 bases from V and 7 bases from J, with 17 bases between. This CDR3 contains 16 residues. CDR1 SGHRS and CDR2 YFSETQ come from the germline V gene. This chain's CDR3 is CASSLGGPGPWNEQFF. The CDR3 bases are TGCGCCAGCAGCTTGGGGGGCCCCGGACCTTGGAATGAGCAGTTCTTC.

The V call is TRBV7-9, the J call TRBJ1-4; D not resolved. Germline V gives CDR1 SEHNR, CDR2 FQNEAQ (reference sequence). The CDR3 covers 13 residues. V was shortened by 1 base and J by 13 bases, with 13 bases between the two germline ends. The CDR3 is CASSLDGGSRLFF. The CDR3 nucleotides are TGTGCCAGCAGCTTAGATGGCGGAAGTAGACTGTTTTTT.

In DNA form, the CDR3 reads TGCAGTGCTACTGACAGGGCAAGCTTTGGCTACACCTTC. Amino acid sequence: CSATDRASFGYTF. This sequence joins TRBV20-1 and TRBJ1-2; 7 bases map to TRBD1. Looked up from germline, CDR1 is DFQATT and CDR2 is SNEGSKA (reference sequence). V gave up 4 bases and J gave up 7 bases; unmatched junction bases: 9. The CDR3 is made up of 13 amino acids.

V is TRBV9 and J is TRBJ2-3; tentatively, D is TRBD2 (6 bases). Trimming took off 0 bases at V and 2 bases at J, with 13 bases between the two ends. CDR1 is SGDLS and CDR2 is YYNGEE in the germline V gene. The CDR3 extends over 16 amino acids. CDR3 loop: CASSVGGLSTTDTQYF. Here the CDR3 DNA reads TGTGCCAGCAGCGTAGGGGGACTCTCAACCACAGATACGCAGTATTTT.

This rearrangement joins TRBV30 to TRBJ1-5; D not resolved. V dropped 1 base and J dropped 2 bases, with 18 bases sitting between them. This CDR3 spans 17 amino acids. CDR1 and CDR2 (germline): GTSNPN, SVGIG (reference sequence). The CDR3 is CAWSATKVWSGNQPQHF. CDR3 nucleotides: TGTGCCTGGAGTGCAACGAAGGTCTGGTCGGGCAATCAGCCCCAGCATTTT. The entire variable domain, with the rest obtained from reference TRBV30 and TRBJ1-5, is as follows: SQTIHQWPATLVQPVGSPLSLECTVEGTSNPNLYWYRQAAGRGLQLLFYSVGIGQISSEVPQNLSASRPQDRQFILSSKKLLLSDSGFYLCAWSATKVWSGNQPQHFGDGTRLSIL.

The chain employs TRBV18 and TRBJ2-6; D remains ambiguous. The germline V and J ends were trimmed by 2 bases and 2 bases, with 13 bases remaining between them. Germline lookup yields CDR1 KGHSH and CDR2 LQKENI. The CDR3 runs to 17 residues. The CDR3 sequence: CASSPFGRETGANVLTF. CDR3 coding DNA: TGTGCCAGCTCACCATTCGGAAGGGAAACTGGGGCCAACGTCCTGACTTTC.

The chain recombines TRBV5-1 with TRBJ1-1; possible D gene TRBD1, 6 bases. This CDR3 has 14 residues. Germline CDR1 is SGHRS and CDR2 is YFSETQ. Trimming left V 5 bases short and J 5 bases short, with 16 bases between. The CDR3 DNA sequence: TGCGCCAGCAGTGTCAAGAGGGGGGTTACTGAAGCTTTCTTT. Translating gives CASSVKRGVTEAFF.

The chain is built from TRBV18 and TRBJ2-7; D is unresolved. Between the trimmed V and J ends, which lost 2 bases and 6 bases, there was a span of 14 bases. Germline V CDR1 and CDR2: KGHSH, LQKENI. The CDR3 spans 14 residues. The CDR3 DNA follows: TGTGCCAGCTCACCATCCCCAGGAGCGAGCGAGCAGTACTTC. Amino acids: CASSPSPGASEQYF.

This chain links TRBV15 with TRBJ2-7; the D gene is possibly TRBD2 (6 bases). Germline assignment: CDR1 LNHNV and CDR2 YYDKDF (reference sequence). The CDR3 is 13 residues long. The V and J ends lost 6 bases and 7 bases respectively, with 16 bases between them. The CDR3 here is CATSPMGGGEQYF. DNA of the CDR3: TGTGCCACCAGTCCCATGGGGGGAGGTGAGCAGTACTTC.

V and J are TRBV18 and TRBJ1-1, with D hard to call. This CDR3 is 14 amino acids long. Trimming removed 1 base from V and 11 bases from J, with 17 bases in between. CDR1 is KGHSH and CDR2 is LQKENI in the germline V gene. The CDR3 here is CASSPQSDRSGAFF. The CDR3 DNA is TGTGCCAGCTCACCACAATCCGATCGTAGTGGTGCTTTCTTT.

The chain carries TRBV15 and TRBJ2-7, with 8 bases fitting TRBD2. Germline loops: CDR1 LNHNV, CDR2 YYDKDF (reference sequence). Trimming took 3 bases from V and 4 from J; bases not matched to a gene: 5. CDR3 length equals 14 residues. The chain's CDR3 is CATSSGGAGYEQYF. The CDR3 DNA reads TGTGCCACCAGCAGCGGGGGGGCCGGGTACGAGCAGTACTTC. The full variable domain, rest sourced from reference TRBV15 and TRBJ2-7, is DAMVIQNPRYQVTQFGKPVTLSCSQTLNHNVMYWYQQKSSQAPKLLFHYYDKDFNNEADTPDNFQSRRPNTSFCFLDIRSPGLGDTAMYLCATSSGGAGYEQYFGPGTRLTVT.

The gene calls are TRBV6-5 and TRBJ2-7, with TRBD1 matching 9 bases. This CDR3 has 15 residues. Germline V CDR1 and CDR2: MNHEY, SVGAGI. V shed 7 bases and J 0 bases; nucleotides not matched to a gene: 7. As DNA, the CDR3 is TGTGCCAGCAAGCGGGGACAGGGTCGCTCCTACGAGCAGTACTTC. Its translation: CASKRGQGRSYEQYF.

DNA for the CDR3: TGTGCCAGCAATCAGGGTGAACCGGGATATTTCTACGAGCAGTACTTC. Protein product: CASNQGEPGYFYEQYF. This chain connects TRBV2 to TRBJ2-7; either TRBD1 or TRBD2 may supply D (5 bases each). The ends were cut back, 7 bases at V and 3 bases at J, with 22 bases in the middle. Germline V CDR1 and CDR2: SNHLY, FYNNEI. The CDR3 length is 16 residues.